A selection of T cell receptor beta chains follows, all from one sample in a study of T cell responses to AZD1222 COVID-19 vaccine. Data came from immunoSEQ multiplex PCR; TCRdb stores just in-frame clones and leaves some out. This table holds about 130,000 clones, roughly 88% found once. The starting material was peripheral blood, obtained on day 0 of AZD1222 vaccination. These receptors were obtained from an adult in good health. The CDR3 runs from the conserved cysteine through the conserved F or W. A D gene is named only where the DNA matches it firmly. Only part of the rows carry a size: once, few, many, or a class if the clone is expanded.

v_gene,j_gene,abundance,d_gene,CDR3nt,CDR3aa
TRBV4-2,TRBJ2-7,-,TRBD1,TGTGCCAGCAGCCAAGGAGGGACAGGGCGTCTCGAGCAGTACTTC,CASSQGGTGRLEQYF
TRBV19,TRBJ1-2,-,-,TGTGCCAGTAGCTCAGGGAGTCGTGGCTACACCTTC,CASSSGSRGYTF
TRBV2,TRBJ1-1,-,-,TGTGCCAGCAGGTACCAAGAAGCTTTCTTT,CASRYQEAFF
TRBV28,TRBJ2-7,many,-,TGTGCCAGCAGTTTCCAGTTACGGGGGCGGATGGTCGAGCAGTACTTC,CASSFQLRGRMVEQYF
TRBV2,TRBJ2-7,-,TRBD1,TGTGCCAGCAGCGGGACAGGGGGCTCCTACGAGCAGTACTTC,CASSGTGGSYEQYF
TRBV11-1,TRBJ2-5,-,TRBD2,TGTGCCAGCAGACAAAAAGGGACTAGCGGGGGAAAGACCCAGTACTTC,CASRQKGTSGGKTQYF
TRBV6-1,TRBJ1-2,-,TRBD1,TGTGCCAGCAGTGAACAGGGGGCGAACTATGGCTACACCTTC,CASSEQGANYGYTF
TRBV5-1,TRBJ2-5,-,TRBD2,TGCGCCAGCAGCACCGGCCTCGGGACTAGTAGGCGGGAAGAGACCCAGTACTTC,CASSTGLGTSRREETQYF
TRBV29-1,TRBJ2-7,-,-,TGCAGCGTTGAGATAGCCTACGAGCAGTACTTC,CSVEIAYEQYF
TRBV20-1,TRBJ2-1,-,-,TGCAGTGCTAGACTACCTAATGAGCAGTTCTTC,CSARLPNEQFF
TRBV19,TRBJ2-7,-,-,TGTGCCAGTACCTCTAGCCTTACCTCCTACGAGCAGTACTTC,CASTSSLTSYEQYF